The 12 T cell receptor beta chains given below trace back to one sample, sequenced in a study of blood T cell repertoires in COVID-19. Method: immunoSEQ multiplex PCR; TCRdb's copy keeps in-frame clones and lacks some. This table holds around 390,000 clones, around 87% found once. Sequenced: PBMCs or T cells enriched from blood (not recorded which). Receptors originate from a woman between 50 and 59 years old who had recovered from COVID-19.

This clone turned up a few times. The chain links TRBV6-1 to TRBJ1-5; D is ambiguous. Per germline, CDR1 MNHNS and CDR2 SASEGT. V dropped 4 bases and J dropped 5 bases, with 18 bases sitting between them. The CDR3 loop spans 16 amino acids. For the CDR3, the DNA is TGTGCCAGCAGTGGCCCGGGTATCCGGTTTGATCAGCCCCAGCATTTT. This sequence encodes CASSGPGIRFDQPQHF.

This chain links TRBV5-1 with TRBJ1-2; D not certain. V dropped 7 bases and J dropped 3 bases, with 16 bases sitting between them. This CDR3 has 14 residues. CDR1 SGHRS and CDR2 YFSETQ come from the germline V gene. The CDR3 spells CASSKYEKDYGYTF. CDR3 DNA: TGCGCCAGCTCTAAGTACGAGAAAGACTATGGCTACACCTTC.

A few counts support this clone. The rearrangement links TRBV25-1 to TRBJ2-2; D not certain. The CDR3 has 12 residues. Between the trimmed V and J ends, which lost 5 bases and 7 bases, there was a span of 8 bases. CDR1 and CDR2 from the germline V gene are MGHDK and SYGVNS. This CDR3 reads CASSRRGGELFF. The CDR3 region has the DNA TGTGCCAGCAGTCGAAGAGGCGGGGAGCTGTTTTTT.

This clone showed up just a few times. The chain's CDR3 is CASIAGLGYEQYF. CDR3 bases: TGTGCCAGCATCGCAGGGTTGGGCTACGAGCAGTACTTC. The rearrangement uses TRBV7-9 and TRBJ2-7; D might be TRBD1 (5 bases). CDR1 and CDR2 from the germline V gene are SEHNR and FQNEAQ (reference sequence). The CDR3 totals 13 residues. V dropped 7 bases and J dropped 3 bases, with 13 bases sitting between them. The full variable domain, completed using reference TRBV7-9 and TRBJ2-7, is DTGVSQNPRHKITKRGQNVTFRCDPISEHNRLYWYRQTLGQGPEFLTYFQNEAQLEKSRLLSDRFSAERPKGSFSTLEIQRTEQGDSAMYLCASIAGLGYEQYFGPGTRLTVT.

This chain connects TRBV11-3 to TRBJ2-4, with TRBD1 as a possible D gene (6 bases). Trimming shortened V by 2 bases and J by 4 bases, and 6 bases separated the two germline ends. This CDR3 is 13 amino acids long. The V gene's germline CDR1 is SGHNT and CDR2 YENEEA. The CDR3 loop is CASSLRGKNIQYF. The CDR3 DNA reads as TGTGCCAGCAGCTTAAGGGGGAAAAACATTCAGTACTTC.

The chain carries TRBV7-2 and TRBJ1-1; 11 bases align to TRBD1. The germline gives CDR1 SGHTA, CDR2 FQGNSA. V dropped 0 bases and J dropped 5; count of bases not matched to a gene: 11. This CDR3 comprises 18 residues. CDR3 bases: TGTGCCAGCAGCTTAGCGGGCCCCCGGACAGGGGGCAGGACTGAAGCTTTCTTT. It codes for CASSLAGPRTGGRTEAFF.

CDR3 bases: TGTGCCAGCGCCGGGACAACCAGGGACGAGCAGTACTTC. Translating it yields CASAGTTRDEQYF. J is TRBJ2-7 and V is TRBV19; perhaps TRBD1 as D (6 bases). Deletions cut 9 bases from V and 5 bases from J, with 17 bases between. Germline V gene data show CDR1 as LNHDA and CDR2 as SQIVND (reference sequence). The CDR3 has 13 amino acids.

This chain connects TRBV28 to TRBJ2-3; D not certain. V lost 4 bases to trimming and J lost 3 bases, with 11 bases between them. In germline, CDR1 is MDHEN, CDR2 SYDVKM. This CDR3 contains 14 residues. The CDR3 DNA sequence: TGTGCCAGCAGTTCCCCGACACGAACAGATACGCAGTATTTT. It is translated as CASSSPTRTDTQYF.

J is TRBJ1-1 and V is TRBV28; D not resolved. Germline CDR1 and CDR2: MDHEN and SYDVKM. Trimming stripped 4 bases from V and 4 bases from J, with 10 bases between. This CDR3 region has 13 residues. The CDR3 sequence is CASSSREGTEAFF. CDR3 in DNA: TGTGCCAGCAGTTCACGGGAAGGCACTGAAGCTTTCTTT.

This chain joins TRBV5-1 and TRBJ1-1; 7 positions agree with TRBD1. V gave up 4 bases and J gave up 4 bases; unmatched junction bases: 13. This CDR3 region has 16 residues. Germline V gene data show CDR1 as SGHRS and CDR2 as YFSETQ. CDR3: CASSTQVGTARTEAFF. CDR3 nucleotides: TGCGCCAGCAGCACCCAGGTAGGGACAGCTCGCACTGAAGCTTTCTTT. Full variable domain (remainder filled in from reference TRBV5-1 and TRBJ1-1): KAGVTQTPRYLIKTRGQQVTLSCSPISGHRSVSWYQQTPGQGLQFLFEYFSETQRNKGNFPGRFSGRQFSNSRSEMNVSTLELGDSALYLCASSTQVGTARTEAFFGQGTRLTVV.

The V call is TRBV13, the J call TRBJ1-6, with TRBD1 identical over 10 bases. Germline lookup yields CDR1 PRHDT and CDR2 FYEKMQ (reference sequence). Trimming removed 0 bases from V and 10 bases from J; junction bases left unmatched: 6. The CDR3 is 16 residues long. CDR3 region: CASSLGGTGERSPLHF. CDR3 nucleotides: TGTGCCAGCAGCTTAGGGGGGACAGGGGAACGGTCACCCCTCCACTTT.

The chain couples TRBV9 to TRBJ1-2, with 8 nucleotides matching TRBD1. V lost 4 bases to trimming and J lost 6 bases; unmatched junction nucleotides: 5. The CDR3 is 13 residues long. CDR1 and CDR2 from the germline V gene are SGDLS and YYNGEE. The CDR3, as DNA: TGTGCCAGCAGCTCCCGGACAGGGAATGGCTACACCTTC. Amino acid sequence: CASSSRTGNGYTF.